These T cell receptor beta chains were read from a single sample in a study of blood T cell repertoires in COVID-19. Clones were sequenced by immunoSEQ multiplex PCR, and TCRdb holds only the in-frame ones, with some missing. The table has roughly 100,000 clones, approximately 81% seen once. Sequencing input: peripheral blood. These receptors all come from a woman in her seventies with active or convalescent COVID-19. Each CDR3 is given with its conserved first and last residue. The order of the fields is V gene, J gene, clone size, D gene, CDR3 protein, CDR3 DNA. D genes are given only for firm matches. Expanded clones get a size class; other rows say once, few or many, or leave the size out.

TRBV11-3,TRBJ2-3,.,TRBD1,CASSFGGQGALGDTQYF,TGTGCCAGCAGCTTTGGTGGACAGGGGGCCCTGGGAGATACGCAGTATTTT
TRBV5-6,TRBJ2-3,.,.,CASKQQSTDTQYF,TGTGCCAGTAAACAACAATCCACAGATACGCAGTATTTT
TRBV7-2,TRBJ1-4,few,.,CASSLVAGATNEKLFF,TGTGCCAGCAGCTTAGTGGCAGGCGCAACTAATGAAAAACTGTTTTTT
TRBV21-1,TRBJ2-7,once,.,CASSKARAAHPYEQYF,TGTGCCAGCAGCAAAGCTCGAGCAGCGCACCCCTACGAGCAGTACTTC
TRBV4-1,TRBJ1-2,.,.,CASSPDGTSYGYTF,TGCGCCAGCAGCCCCGACGGGACATCCTATGGCTACACCTTC
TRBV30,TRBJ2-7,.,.,CAWSPGGPRNYEQYF,TGTGCCTGGAGTCCCGGGGGGCCCCGTAACTACGAGCAGTACTTC
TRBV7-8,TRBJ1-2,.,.,CASSPTRGSYGYTF,TGTGCCAGCAGTCCAACCAGGGGCAGCTATGGCTACACCTTC
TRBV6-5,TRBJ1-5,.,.,CASSYLPLQPQHF,TGTGCCAGCAGCTACCTCCCCCTACAGCCCCAGCATTTT
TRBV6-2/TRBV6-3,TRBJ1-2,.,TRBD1,CASSYSGSSDRGYYGYTF,TGTGCCAGCAGTTACTCAGGGTCGTCGGACAGGGGGTACTATGGCTACACCTTC
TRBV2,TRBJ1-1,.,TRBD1,CAMPREQGAMGTEAFF,TGTGCCATGCCGCGGGAGCAGGGGGCGATGGGCACTGAAGCTTTCTTT
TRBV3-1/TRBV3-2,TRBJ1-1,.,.,CASSQESGRNTEAFF,TGTGCCAGCAGCCAAGAATCCGGGAGGAACACTGAAGCTTTCTTT
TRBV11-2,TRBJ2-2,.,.,CASSPSWGAGELFF,TGTGCCAGCAGCCCTAGTTGGGGCGCCGGGGAGCTGTTTTTT
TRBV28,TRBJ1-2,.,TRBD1,CASGSGTGGQGYTF,TGTGCCAGCGGGTCCGGGACAGGGGGACAAGGCTACACCTTC
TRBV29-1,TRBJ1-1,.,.,CSVERKLNTEAFF,TGCAGCGTTGAGAGGAAGCTGAACACTGAAGCTTTCTTT
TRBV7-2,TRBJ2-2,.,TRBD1,CASSLIPGGDTGELFF,TGTGCCAGCAGCTTAATTCCAGGGGGCGACACCGGGGAGCTGTTTTTT
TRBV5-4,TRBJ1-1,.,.,CASRPGGTVNTEAFF,TGTGCCAGCAGGCCTGGGGGGACGGTGAACACTGAAGCTTTCTTT
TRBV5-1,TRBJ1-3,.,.,CASSLTGESSGNTIYF,TGCGCCAGCAGCTTGACGGGGGAGAGCTCTGGAAACACCATATATTTT
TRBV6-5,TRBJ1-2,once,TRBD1,CASTVGTGGSRGYTF,TGTGCCAGCACCGTGGGAACAGGGGGAAGTCGTGGCTACACCTTC
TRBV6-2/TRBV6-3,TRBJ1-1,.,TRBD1,CASSYYRGVAEAFF,TGTGCCAGCAGTTACTACAGGGGAGTTGCTGAAGCTTTCTTT
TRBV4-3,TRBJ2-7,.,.,CASSQDLAPQGAYEQYF,TGCGCCAGCAGCCAAGATCTGGCCCCTCAAGGGGCCTACGAGCAGTACTTC
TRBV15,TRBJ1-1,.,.,CATSRDRSMNTEAFF,TGTGCCACCAGCAGAGATCGGAGTATGAACACTGAAGCTTTCTTT
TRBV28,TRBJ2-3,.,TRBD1,CASSSRQGFHF,TGTGCCAGCAGTTCGAGACAGGGTTTCCATTTT
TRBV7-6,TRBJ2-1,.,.,CASSADSDSYNEQFF,TGTGCCAGCAGCGCGGACAGCGACTCCTACAATGAGCAGTTCTTC
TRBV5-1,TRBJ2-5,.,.,CASSPPSSFQETQYF,TGCGCCAGCAGCCCTCCCTCTAGCTTCCAAGAGACCCAGTACTTC
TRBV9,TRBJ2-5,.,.,CASSVNSLQETQYF,TGTGCCAGCAGCGTGAATTCACTCCAAGAGACCCAGTACTTC
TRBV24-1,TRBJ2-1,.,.,CATSDPRGEQFF,TGTGCCACCAGTGACCCCCGGGGGGAGCAGTTCTTC
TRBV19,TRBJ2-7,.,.,CASSIGLTYEQYF,TGTGCCAGTAGTATTGGACTAACCTACGAGCAGTACTTC
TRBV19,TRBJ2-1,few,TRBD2,CASSRTGTSGRALRDYNEQFF,TGTGCCAGTAGTAGAACCGGGACTAGCGGGAGGGCCCTCAGGGACTACAATGAGCAGTTCTTC
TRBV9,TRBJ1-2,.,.,CASSVDINYGYTF,TGTGCCAGCAGCGTAGATATTAACTATGGCTACACCTTC
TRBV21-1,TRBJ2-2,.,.,CASSKYGQGGDTGELFF,TGTGCCAGCAGCAAATATGGGCAGGGCGGCGACACCGGGGAGCTGTTTTTT
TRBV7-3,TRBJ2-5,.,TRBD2,CASSPTGLAEETQYF,TGTGCCAGCAGCCCGACGGGACTAGCGGAAGAGACCCAGTACTTC
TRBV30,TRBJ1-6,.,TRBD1,CASTSPTGVDSPLHF,TGTGCCTCCACGTCCCCTACAGGGGTTGATTCACCCCTCCACTTT
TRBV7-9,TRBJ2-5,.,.,CASSIFLGETQYF,TGTGCCAGCAGCATATTTCTAGGAGAGACCCAGTACTTC
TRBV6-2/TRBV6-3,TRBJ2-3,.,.,CASSYGGGPSDTQYF,TGTGCCAGCAGTTATGGGGGGGGGCCTTCGGATACGCAGTATTTT
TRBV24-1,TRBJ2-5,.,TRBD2,CATSDLAGGLETQYF,TGTGCCACCAGTGACCTAGCGGGAGGGCTAGAGACCCAGTACTTC
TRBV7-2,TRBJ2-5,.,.,CASRPTAGWQETQYF,TGTGCCAGCCGACCCACGGCGGGGTGGCAAGAGACCCAGTACTTC
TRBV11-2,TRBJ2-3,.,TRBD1,CASSRDRVTDTQYF,TGTGCCAGCAGCCGGGACAGGGTCACAGATACGCAGTATTTT
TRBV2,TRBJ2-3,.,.,CASSETEYTQYF,TGTGCCAGCAGTGAAACGGAGTATACGCAGTATTTT
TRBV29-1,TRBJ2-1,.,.,CSSTLGGNNEQFF,TGCAGCTCAACTCTAGGAGGAAACAATGAGCAGTTCTTC
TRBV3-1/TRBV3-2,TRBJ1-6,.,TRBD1,CASSFSPGQRNSPLHF,TGTGCCAGCAGCTTTTCTCCGGGACAGCGTAATTCACCCCTCCACTTT
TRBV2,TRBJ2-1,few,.,CASSESAGGSYNEQFF,TGTGCCAGCAGTGAATCTGCAGGTGGGTCCTACAATGAGCAGTTCTTC
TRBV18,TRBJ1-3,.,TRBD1,CASSPTGALSGNTIYF,TGTGCCAGCTCACCGACAGGGGCCCTCTCTGGAAACACCATATATTTT
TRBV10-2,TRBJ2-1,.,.,CASRDFSGYYNEQFF,TGCGCCAGCAGGGACTTTAGCGGCTATTACAATGAGCAGTTCTTC